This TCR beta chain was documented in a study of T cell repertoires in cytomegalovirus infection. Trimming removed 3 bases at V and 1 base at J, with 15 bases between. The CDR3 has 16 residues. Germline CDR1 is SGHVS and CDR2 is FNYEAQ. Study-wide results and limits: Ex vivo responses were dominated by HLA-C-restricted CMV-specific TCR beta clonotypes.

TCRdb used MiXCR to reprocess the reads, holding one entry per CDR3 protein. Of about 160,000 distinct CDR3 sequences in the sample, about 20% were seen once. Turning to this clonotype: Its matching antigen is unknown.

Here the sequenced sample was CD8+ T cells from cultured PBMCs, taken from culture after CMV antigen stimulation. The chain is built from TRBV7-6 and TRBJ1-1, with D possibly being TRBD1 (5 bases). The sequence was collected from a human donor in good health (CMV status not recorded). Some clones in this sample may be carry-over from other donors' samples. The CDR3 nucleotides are TGTGCCAGCAGCTTTCCCGCCTGGGGGGGGAACACTGAAGCTTTCTTT. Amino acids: CASSFPAWGGNTEAFF.